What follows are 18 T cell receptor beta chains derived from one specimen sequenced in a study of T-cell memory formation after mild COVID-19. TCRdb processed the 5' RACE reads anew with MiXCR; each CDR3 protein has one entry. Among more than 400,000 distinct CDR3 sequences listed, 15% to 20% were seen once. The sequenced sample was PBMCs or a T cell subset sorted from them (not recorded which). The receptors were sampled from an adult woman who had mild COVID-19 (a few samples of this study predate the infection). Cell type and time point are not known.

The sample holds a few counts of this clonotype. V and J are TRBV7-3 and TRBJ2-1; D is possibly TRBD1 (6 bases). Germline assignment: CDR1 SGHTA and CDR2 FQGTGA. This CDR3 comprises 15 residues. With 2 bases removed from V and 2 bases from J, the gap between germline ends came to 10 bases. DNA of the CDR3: TGTGCCAGCAGCTTATGGGACACAGCCTACAATGAGCAGTTCTTC. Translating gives CASSLWDTAYNEQFF.

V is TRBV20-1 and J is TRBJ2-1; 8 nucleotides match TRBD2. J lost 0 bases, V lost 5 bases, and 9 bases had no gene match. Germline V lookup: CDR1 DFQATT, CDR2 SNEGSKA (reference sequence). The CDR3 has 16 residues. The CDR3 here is CSAARGSGGSYNEQFF. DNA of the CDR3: TGCAGTGCTGCTCGTGGCAGCGGGGGCTCCTACAATGAGCAGTTCTTC.

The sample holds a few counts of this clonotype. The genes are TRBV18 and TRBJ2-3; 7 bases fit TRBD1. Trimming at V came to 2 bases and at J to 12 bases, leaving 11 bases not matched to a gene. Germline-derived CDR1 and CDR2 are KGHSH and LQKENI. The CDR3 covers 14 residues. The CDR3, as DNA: TGTGCCAGCTCACCAAACCCGACAGGGCTTCCACAGTATTTT. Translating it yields CASSPNPTGLPQYF.

The CDR3 bases are TGTGCCAGCAGCTCTACAGGTGGAAACACCATATATTTT. It encodes CASSSTGGNTIYF. The rearrangement joins TRBV5-6 to TRBJ1-3; perhaps TRBD1 as D (5 bases). V lost 3 bases, J lost 3 bases, and 7 bases lay in between. Germline V gene lookup returns CDR1 SGHDT and CDR2 YYEEEE. This CDR3 is built from 13 residues.

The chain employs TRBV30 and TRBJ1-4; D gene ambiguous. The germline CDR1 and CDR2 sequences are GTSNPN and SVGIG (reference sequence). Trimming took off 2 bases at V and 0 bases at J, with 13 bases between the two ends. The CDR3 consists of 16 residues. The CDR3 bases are TGTGCCTGGAGTCGCCCCCACAGAGCAACTAATGAAAAACTGTTTTTT. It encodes CAWSRPHRATNEKLFF.

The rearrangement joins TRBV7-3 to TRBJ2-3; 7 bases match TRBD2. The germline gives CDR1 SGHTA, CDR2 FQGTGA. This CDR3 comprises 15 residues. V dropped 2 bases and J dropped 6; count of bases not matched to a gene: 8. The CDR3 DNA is TGTGCCAGCAGCTTAGACGGGGGGAATCTTGATACGCAGTATTTT. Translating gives CASSLDGGNLDTQYF.

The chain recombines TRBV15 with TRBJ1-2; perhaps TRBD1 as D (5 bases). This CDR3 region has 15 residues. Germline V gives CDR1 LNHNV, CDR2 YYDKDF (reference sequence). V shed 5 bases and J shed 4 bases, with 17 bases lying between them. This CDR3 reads CATSPRQVQGYGYTF. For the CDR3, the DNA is TGTGCCACCAGCCCTCGGCAGGTCCAGGGCTATGGCTACACCTTC.

CDR3 loop: CATSDLGTGFDNEQFF. The CDR3 nucleotides are TGTGCCACCAGTGATTTGGGGACAGGGTTCGACAATGAGCAGTTCTTC. V usage is TRBV24-1 and J usage is TRBJ2-1; 9 positions match TRBD1. The V segment lost 0 bases and the J segment 5 bases; nucleotides outside the gene matches: 4. Per the germline V gene, CDR1 is KGHDR and CDR2 is SFDVKD. The CDR3 totals 16 residues.

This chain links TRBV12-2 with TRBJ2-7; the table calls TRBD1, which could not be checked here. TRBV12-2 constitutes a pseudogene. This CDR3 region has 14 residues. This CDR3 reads CASLDRATSYEQYF. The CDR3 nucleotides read TGTGCAAGTCTAGACAGGGCCACCTCCTACGAGCAGTACTTC.

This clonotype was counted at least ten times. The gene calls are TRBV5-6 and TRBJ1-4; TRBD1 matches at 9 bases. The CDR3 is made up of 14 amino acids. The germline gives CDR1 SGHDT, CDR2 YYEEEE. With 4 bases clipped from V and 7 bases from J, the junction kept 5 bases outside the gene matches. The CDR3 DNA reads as TGTGCCAGCAGCCGGGGACAGGGTTCTGAAAAACTGTTTTTT. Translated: CASSRGQGSEKLFF. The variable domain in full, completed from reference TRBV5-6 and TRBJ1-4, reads DAGVTQSPTHLIKTRGQQVTLRCSPKSGHDTVSWYQQALGQGPQFIFQYYEEEERQRGNFPDRFSGHQFPNYSSELNVNALLLGDSALYLCASSRGQGSEKLFFGSGTQLSVL.

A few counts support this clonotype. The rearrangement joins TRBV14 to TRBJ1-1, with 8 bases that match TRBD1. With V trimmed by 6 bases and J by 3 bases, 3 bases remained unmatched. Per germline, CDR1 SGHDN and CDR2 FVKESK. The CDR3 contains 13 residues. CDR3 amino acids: CASRPTGDTEAFF. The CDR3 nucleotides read TGTGCCAGCAGGCCGACAGGGGACACTGAAGCTTTCTTT. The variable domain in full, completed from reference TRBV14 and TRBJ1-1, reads EAGVTQFPSHSVIEKGQTVTLRCDPISGHDNLYWYRRVMGKEIKFLLHFVKESKQDESGMPNNRFLAERTGGTYSTLKVQPAELEDSGVYFCASRPTGDTEAFFGQGTRLTVV.

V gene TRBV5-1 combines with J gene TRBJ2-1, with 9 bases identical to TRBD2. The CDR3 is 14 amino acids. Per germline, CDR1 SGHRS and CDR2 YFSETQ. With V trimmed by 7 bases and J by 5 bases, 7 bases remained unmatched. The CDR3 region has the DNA TGCGCCAGCTCACGACTAGCGGATAACAATGAGCAGTTCTTC. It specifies CASSRLADNNEQFF.

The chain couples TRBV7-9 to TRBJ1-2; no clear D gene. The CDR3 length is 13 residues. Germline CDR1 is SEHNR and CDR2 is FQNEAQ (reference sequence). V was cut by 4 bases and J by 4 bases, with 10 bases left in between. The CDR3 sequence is CASSSRDFYGYTF. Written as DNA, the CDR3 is TGTGCCAGCAGCTCGAGGGATTTCTATGGCTACACCTTC.

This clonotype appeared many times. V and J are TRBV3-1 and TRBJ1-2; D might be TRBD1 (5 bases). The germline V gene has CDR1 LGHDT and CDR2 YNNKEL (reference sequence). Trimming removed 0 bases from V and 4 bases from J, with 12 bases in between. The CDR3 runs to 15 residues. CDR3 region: CASSQDDSPLYGYTF. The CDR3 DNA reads TGTGCCAGCAGCCAAGATGACAGCCCACTCTATGGCTACACCTTC.

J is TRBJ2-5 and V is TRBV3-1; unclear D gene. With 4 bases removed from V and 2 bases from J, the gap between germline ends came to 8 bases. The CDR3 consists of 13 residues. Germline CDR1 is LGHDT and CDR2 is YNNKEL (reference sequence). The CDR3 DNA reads TGTGCCAGCAGCCGACCCCTGCAAGAGACCCAGTACTTC. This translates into CASSRPLQETQYF.

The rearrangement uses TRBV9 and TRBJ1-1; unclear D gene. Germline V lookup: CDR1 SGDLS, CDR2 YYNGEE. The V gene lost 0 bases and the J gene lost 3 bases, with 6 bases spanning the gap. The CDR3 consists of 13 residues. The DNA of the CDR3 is TGTGCCAGCAGCGTAGTCGGGGACACTGAAGCTTTCTTT. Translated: CASSVVGDTEAFF.

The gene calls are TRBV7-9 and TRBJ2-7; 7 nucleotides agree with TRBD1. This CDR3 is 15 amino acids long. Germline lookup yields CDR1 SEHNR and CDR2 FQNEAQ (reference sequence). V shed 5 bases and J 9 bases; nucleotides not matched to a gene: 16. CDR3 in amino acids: CASSPKTGAYFGQYF. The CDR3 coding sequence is TGTGCCAGCAGCCCAAAAACAGGGGCCTACTTCGGGCAGTACTTC. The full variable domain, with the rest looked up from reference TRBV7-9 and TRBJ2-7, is DTGVSQNPRHKITKRGQNVTFRCDPISEHNRLYWYRQTLGQGPEFLTYFQNEAQLEKSRLLSDRFSAERPKGSFSTLEIQRTEQGDSAMYLCASSPKTGAYFGQYFGPGTRLTVT.

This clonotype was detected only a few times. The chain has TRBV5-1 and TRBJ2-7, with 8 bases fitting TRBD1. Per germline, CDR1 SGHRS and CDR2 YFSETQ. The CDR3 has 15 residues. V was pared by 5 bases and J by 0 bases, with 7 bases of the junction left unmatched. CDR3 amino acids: CASRPGTGNSYEQYF. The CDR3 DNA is TGCGCCAGCAGACCGGGGACAGGTAACTCCTACGAGCAGTACTTC.